This TCR beta chain was identified during a study of blood T cell repertoires in COVID-19. Turning to the study itself: T cells, B-cell-depleted T cells, or PBMCs supplied cDNA or gDNA.

Using immunoSEQ multiplex PCR, the repertoire was profiled, and TCRdb retains in-frame clones only, with some absent. This table holds over 300,000 clones, 80% to 90% found once. The germline V gene has CDR1 WSHSY and CDR2 SAAADI. Trimming removed 3 bases from V and 6 bases from J; junction bases left unmatched: 3. CDR3 length equals 13 residues. Participants were aged roughly 18 to 89 years from 20 to 30 US areas. The recovered donors of Cohort 3 showed two negative PCRs, clearance, or symptom resolution. Sequencing was done on a sample of PBMCs or T cells enriched from blood (not recorded which). The V and J genes are TRBV10-2 and TRBJ2-7, with TRBD2 identical over 9 bases. This sequence originates from a man between 25 and 39 years old who had recovered from COVID-19. The CDR3 here is CASSEASGVEQYF. The CDR3 DNA is TGCGCCAGCAGTGAAGCTAGCGGGGTCGAGCAGTACTTC.